The 9 T cell receptor beta chains in this list originate from one sample, sequenced in a study of T-cell memory formation after mild COVID-19. One entry per CDR3 protein results from TCRdb running MiXCR on the 5' RACE reads. This table holds about 620,000 distinct CDR3 sequences, roughly 18% found once. Source material: PBMCs or a T cell subset sorted from them (not recorded which). Every receptor here comes from an adult woman who had mild COVID-19 (a few samples of this study predate the infection). Cell type and time point are not known.

The chain has TRBV7-9 and TRBJ2-1; 10 nucleotides agree with TRBD2. The ends lost 1 base at V and 0 bases at J; junction bases unmatched: 6. The CDR3 has 18 amino acids. From germline, CDR1 is SEHNR and CDR2 FQNEAQ (reference sequence). The CDR3 sequence: CASSLDGSGGRSYNEQFF. The CDR3 DNA reads TGTGCCAGCAGCTTAGATGGTAGCGGGGGGCGCTCCTACAATGAGCAGTTCTTC. The whole variable domain, filled in from reference TRBV7-9 and TRBJ2-1, reads DTGVSQNPRHKITKRGQNVTFRCDPISEHNRLYWYRQTLGQGPEFLTYFQNEAQLEKSRLLSDRFSAERPKGSFSTLEIQRTEQGDSAMYLCASSLDGSGGRSYNEQFFGPGTRLTVL.

This clonotype was seen a few times. This chain uses TRBV12-3 or TRBV12-4 with TRBJ1-1; a weak D match, TRBD1 (5 bases). The CDR3 has 16 residues. V dropped 6 bases and J dropped 0 bases, with 17 bases sitting between them. CDR3 sequence reads: CASRPGARSMNTEAFF. The CDR3 DNA reads TGTGCCAGCAGACCCGGGGCGCGGAGCATGAACACTGAAGCTTTCTTT.

This clonotype has just a few counts. This rearrangement joins TRBV6-6 to TRBJ1-1; 9 positions agree with TRBD1. This CDR3 contains 15 residues. Unmatched junction bases numbered 2, after V lost 2 bases and J lost 1 base. Per germline, CDR1 MNHNY and CDR2 SVGAGI (reference sequence). Here the CDR3 reads CASSYPGQGNTEAFF. The DNA of the CDR3 is TGTGCCAGCAGTTACCCGGGACAGGGGAACACTGAAGCTTTCTTT.

This clonotype was observed a few times. The chain combines TRBV27 with TRBJ2-7, with TRBD2 matching over 11 bases. The V gene end was trimmed by 5 bases and the J gene end by 4 bases; junction bases not matched to a gene: 7. Per the germline V gene, CDR1 is MNHEY and CDR2 is SMNVEV (reference sequence). CDR3 length equals 15 residues. This CDR3 is CASSSSGGGRYEQYF. In DNA form, the CDR3 reads TGTGCCAGCAGTAGTAGCGGGGGGGGCCGATACGAGCAGTACTTC.

The table lists this clonotype with a few counts. The V gene is TRBV7-9, the J gene TRBJ2-7; TRBD1 might be the D (6 bases). There are 16 residues in the CDR3. Germline-derived CDR1 and CDR2 are SEHNR and FQNEAQ (reference sequence). Trimming took off 7 bases at V and 7 bases at J, with 26 bases between the two ends. CDR3: CASNDPGMAARGEQYF. The DNA for the CDR3 is TGTGCCAGCAACGATCCAGGGATGGCGGCGAGGGGGGAGCAGTACTTC.

The rearrangement uses TRBV5-1 and TRBJ2-7, with 9 bases fitting TRBD2. The V and J ends lost 0 bases and 4 bases, in that order; junction bases with no gene match: 5. The CDR3 is made up of 15 amino acids. Germline V CDR1 and CDR2: SGHRS, YFSETQ. For the CDR3, the DNA is TGCGCCAGCAGCTTGGAACTAGCGGGTCGATACGAGCAGTACTTC. Its translation: CASSLELAGRYEQYF.

The chain has TRBV25-1 and TRBJ2-7; maybe TRBD2 (7 bases). Between the trimmed V and J ends, which lost 7 bases and 6 bases, there was a span of 13 bases. The CDR3 consists of 12 residues. The germline gives CDR1 MGHDK, CDR2 SYGVNS. Here the CDR3 DNA reads TGTGCCAGCAATGGAGGGGGGGTCGAGCAGTACTTC. Translating it yields CASNGGGVEQYF.

The chain links TRBV6-5 to TRBJ2-3; 7 nucleotides align to TRBD2. Trimming at V came to 0 bases and at J to 4 bases, leaving 1 base not matched to a gene. Germline V lookup: CDR1 MNHEY, CDR2 SVGAGI. CDR3 length equals 14 residues. The CDR3, as DNA: TGTGCCAGCAGTTACTCGGCGGGGGCAGATACGCAGTATTTT. This encodes CASSYSAGADTQYF.

This clonotype was recorded a few times. The V gene is TRBV13, the J gene TRBJ2-7; TRBD2 matches at 8 bases. The germline V gene encodes CDR1 PRHDT and CDR2 FYEKMQ (reference sequence). With 4 bases clipped from V and 0 bases from J, the junction kept 2 bases outside the gene matches. The CDR3 contains 14 residues. The DNA of the CDR3 is TGTGCCAGCAGCTATAGCGGGAACTCCTACGAGCAGTACTTC. Translated, it gives CASSYSGNSYEQYF.